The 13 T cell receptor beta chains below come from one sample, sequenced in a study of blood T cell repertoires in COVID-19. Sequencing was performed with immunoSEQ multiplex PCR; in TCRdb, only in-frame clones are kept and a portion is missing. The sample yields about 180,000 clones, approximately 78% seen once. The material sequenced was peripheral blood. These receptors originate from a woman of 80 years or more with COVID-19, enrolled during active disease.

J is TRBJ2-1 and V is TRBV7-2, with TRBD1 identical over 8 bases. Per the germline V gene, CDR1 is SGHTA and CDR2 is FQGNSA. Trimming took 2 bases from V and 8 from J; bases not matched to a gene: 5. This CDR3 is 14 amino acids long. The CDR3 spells CASSLRTGNHEQFF. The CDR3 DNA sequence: TGTGCCAGCAGCTTACGGACAGGGAACCATGAGCAGTTCTTC.

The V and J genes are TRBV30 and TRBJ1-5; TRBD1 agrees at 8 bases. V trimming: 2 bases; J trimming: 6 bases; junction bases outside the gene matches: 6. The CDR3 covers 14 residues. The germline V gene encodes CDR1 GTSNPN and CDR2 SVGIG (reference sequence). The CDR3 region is CAWSPQGAGQPQHF. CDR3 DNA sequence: TGTGCCTGGAGTCCTCAGGGGGCGGGTCAGCCCCAGCATTTT.

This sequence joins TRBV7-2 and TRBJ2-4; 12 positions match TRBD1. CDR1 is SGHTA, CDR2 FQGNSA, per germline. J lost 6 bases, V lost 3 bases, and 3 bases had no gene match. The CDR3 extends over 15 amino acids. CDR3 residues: CASSLGQGASNIQYF. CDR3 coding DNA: TGTGCCAGCAGCTTGGGACAGGGGGCGTCAAACATTCAGTACTTC.

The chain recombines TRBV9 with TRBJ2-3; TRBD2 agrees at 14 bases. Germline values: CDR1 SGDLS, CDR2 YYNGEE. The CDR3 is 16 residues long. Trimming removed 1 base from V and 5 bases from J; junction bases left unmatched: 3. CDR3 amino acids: CASSVTTSGGGDTQYF. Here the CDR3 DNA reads TGTGCCAGCAGCGTAACGACTAGCGGGGGGGGAGATACGCAGTATTTT.

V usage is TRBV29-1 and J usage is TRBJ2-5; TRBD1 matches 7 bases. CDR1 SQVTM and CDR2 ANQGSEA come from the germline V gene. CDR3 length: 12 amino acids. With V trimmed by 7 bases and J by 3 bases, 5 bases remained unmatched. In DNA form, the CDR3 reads TGCAGCGCTGCGACAGGGAAAGAGACCCAGTACTTC. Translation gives CSAATGKETQYF.

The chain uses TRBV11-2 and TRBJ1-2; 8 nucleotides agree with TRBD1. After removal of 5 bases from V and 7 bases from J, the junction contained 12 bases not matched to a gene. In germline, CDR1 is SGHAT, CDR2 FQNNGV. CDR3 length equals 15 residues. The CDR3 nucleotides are TGTGCCAGCAGCCCAAACAGGGGGGCGATGGGTGGCTACACCTTC. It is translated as CASSPNRGAMGGYTF. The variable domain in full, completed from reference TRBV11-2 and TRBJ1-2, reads EAGVAQSPRYKIIEKRQSVAFWCNPISGHATLYWYQQILGQGPKLLIQFQNNGVVDDSQLPKDRFSAERLKGVDSTLKIQPAKLEDSAVYLCASSPNRGAMGGYTFGSGTRLTVV.

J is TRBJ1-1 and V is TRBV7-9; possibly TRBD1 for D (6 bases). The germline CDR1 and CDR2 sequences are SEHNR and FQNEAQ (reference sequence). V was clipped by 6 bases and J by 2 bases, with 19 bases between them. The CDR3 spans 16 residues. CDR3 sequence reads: CASRTRTGRENTEAFF. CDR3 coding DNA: TGTGCCAGCAGAACGCGTACAGGGAGGGAAAACACTGAAGCTTTCTTT.

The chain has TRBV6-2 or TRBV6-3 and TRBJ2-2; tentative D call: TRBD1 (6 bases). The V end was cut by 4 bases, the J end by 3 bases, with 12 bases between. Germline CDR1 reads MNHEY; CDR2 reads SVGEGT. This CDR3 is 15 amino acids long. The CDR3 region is CASSSEGGYTGELFF. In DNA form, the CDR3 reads TGTGCCAGCAGTTCCGAAGGGGGATACACCGGGGAGCTGTTTTTT.

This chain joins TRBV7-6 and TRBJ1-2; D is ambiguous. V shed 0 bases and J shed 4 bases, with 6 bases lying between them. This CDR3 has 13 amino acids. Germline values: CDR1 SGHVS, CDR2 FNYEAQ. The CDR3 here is CASSLAAGYGYTF. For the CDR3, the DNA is TGTGCCAGCAGCTTAGCGGCGGGCTATGGCTACACCTTC.

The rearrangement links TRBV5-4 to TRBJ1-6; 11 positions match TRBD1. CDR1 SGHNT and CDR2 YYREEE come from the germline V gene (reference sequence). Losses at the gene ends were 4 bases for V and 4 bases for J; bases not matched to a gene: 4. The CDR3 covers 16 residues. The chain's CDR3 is CASSNRDRGYNSPLHF. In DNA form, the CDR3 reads TGTGCCAGCAGCAACCGGGACAGGGGGTATAATTCACCCCTCCACTTT.

CDR3 protein: CASSSGTKGNSPLHF. CDR3 bases: TGTGCCAGCAGCTCCGGGACAAAGGGTAATTCACCCCTCCACTTT. The chain links TRBV5-6 to TRBJ1-6; TRBD1 is a possible D gene (6 bases). Between the trimmed V and J ends, which lost 3 bases and 6 bases, there was a span of 13 bases. CDR3 length: 15 amino acids. Germline CDR1 is SGHDT and CDR2 is YYEEEE.

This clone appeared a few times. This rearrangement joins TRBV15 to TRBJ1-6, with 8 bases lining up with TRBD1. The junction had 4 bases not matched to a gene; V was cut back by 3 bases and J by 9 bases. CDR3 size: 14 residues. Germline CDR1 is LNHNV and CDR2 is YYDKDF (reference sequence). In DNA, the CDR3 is TGTGCCACCAGCAGGGACAGGGATTCTTCACCCCTCCACTTT. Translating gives CATSRDRDSSPLHF.

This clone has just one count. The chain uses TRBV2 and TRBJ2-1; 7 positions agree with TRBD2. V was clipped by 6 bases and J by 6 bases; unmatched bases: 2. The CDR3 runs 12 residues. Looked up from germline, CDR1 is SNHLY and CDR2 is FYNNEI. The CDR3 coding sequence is TGTGCCAGCAGGGGACTAAGCAATGAGCAGTTCTTC. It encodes CASRGLSNEQFF.